The rows below give T cell receptor beta chains drawn from one sample of a study of control samples from healthy donors and cancer patients. The table came from immunoSEQ multiplex PCR; TCRdb's copy has only in-frame clones and leaves some out. The data contain around 70,000 clones, approximately 86% of them singletons. The source material was blood. These receptors were obtained from a man aged 55-75 years in good health. CDR3s include the opening cysteine and the closing phenylalanine or tryptophan. The order of the fields is J gene, clone size, V gene, D gene, CDR3 protein, CDR3 DNA. The D gene is left open where the match is weak. Rows may omit the clone size; those that give it use once, few, many or a size class.

j_gene: TRBJ2-7
abundance: NA
v_gene: TRBV5-5
d_gene: TRBD2
CDR3aa: CASSLAAGVGEQYF
CDR3nt: TGTGCCAGCAGCTTGGCAGCGGGAGTTGGGGAGCAGTACTTC

j_gene: TRBJ2-1
abundance: once
v_gene: TRBV2
d_gene: NA
CDR3aa: CASRGEGVDEQFF
CDR3nt: TGTGCCAGCAGGGGGGAGGGGGTCGATGAGCAGTTCTTC

j_gene: TRBJ1-4
abundance: NA
v_gene: TRBV15
d_gene: NA
CDR3aa: CATSRGRGVGNEKLFF
CDR3nt: TGTGCCACCAGCAGAGGTCGGGGGGTTGGTAATGAAAAACTGTTTTTT

j_gene: TRBJ2-5
abundance: few
v_gene: TRBV19
d_gene: TRBD1
CDR3aa: CASGTAPGAQYF
CDR3nt: TGTGCCAGTGGGACAGCCCCAGGGGCCCAGTACTTC

j_gene: TRBJ2-7
abundance: NA
v_gene: TRBV2
d_gene: NA
CDR3aa: CASSDGLGLGRSEQYF
CDR3nt: TGTGCCAGCAGTGACGGTCTGGGCCTCGGACGGTCAGAGCAGTACTTC

j_gene: TRBJ2-1
abundance: NA
v_gene: TRBV5-1
d_gene: TRBD2
CDR3aa: CASSTPPGLAVNEQFF
CDR3nt: TGCGCCAGCAGCACCCCACCGGGACTAGCGGTTAATGAGCAGTTCTTC

j_gene: TRBJ2-7
abundance: once
v_gene: TRBV6-6
d_gene: TRBD2
CDR3aa: CASSYGTSVYEQYF
CDR3nt: TGTGCCAGCAGTTACGGGACTAGCGTGTACGAGCAGTACTTC

j_gene: TRBJ2-3
abundance: many
v_gene: TRBV5-1
d_gene: TRBD2
CDR3aa: CASSLGTSGAGDTQYF
CDR3nt: TGCGCCAGCAGCTTAGGGACTAGCGGTGCGGGAGATACGCAGTATTTT

j_gene: TRBJ2-1
abundance: NA
v_gene: TRBV4-3
d_gene: TRBD1
CDR3aa: CASSQSSIQGARYNEQFF
CDR3nt: TGCGCCAGCAGCCAAAGTAGTATTCAGGGGGCGAGGTACAATGAGCAGTTCTTC

j_gene: TRBJ2-1
abundance: NA
v_gene: TRBV6-2/TRBV6-3
d_gene: TRBD2
CDR3aa: CASSRAGGNNEQFF
CDR3nt: TGTGCCAGCAGCCGGGCGGGAGGGAACAATGAGCAGTTCTTC

j_gene: TRBJ2-1
abundance: NA
v_gene: TRBV24-1
d_gene: NA
CDR3aa: CATSDLGEQFF
CDR3nt: TGTGCCACCAGTGATTTGGGTGAGCAGTTCTTC

j_gene: TRBJ2-2
abundance: few
v_gene: TRBV2
d_gene: NA
CDR3aa: CAGAGTLNTGELFF
CDR3nt: TGTGCCGGGGCCGGGACTCTAAACACCGGGGAGCTGTTTTTT

j_gene: TRBJ1-2
abundance: NA
v_gene: TRBV5-4
d_gene: NA
CDR3aa: CASSLRGSIGYTF
CDR3nt: TGTGCCAGCAGCTTGCGGGGCTCAATAGGCTACACCTTC

j_gene: TRBJ2-1
abundance: NA
v_gene: TRBV7-3
d_gene: TRBD2
CDR3aa: CASSPGLGAYNEQFF
CDR3nt: TGTGCCAGCAGCCCGGGACTAGGAGCGTACAATGAGCAGTTCTTC

j_gene: TRBJ2-5
abundance: NA
v_gene: TRBV19
d_gene: NA
CDR3aa: CASRGKAQETQYF
CDR3nt: TGTGCCAGTAGGGGGAAAGCGCAAGAGACCCAGTACTTC

j_gene: TRBJ2-5
abundance: once
v_gene: TRBV5-5
d_gene: NA
CDR3aa: CASSLNWGLSQETQYF
CDR3nt: TGTGCCAGCAGCTTAAACTGGGGGCTCAGCCAAGAGACCCAGTACTTC

j_gene: TRBJ2-7
abundance: NA
v_gene: TRBV15
d_gene: NA
CDR3aa: CATSSALDLYEQYF
CDR3nt: TGTGCCACCAGCAGTGCTCTGGACCTCTACGAGCAGTACTTC

j_gene: TRBJ2-7
abundance: NA
v_gene: TRBV3-1/TRBV3-2
d_gene: NA
CDR3aa: CASSQGGGRLFEAYEQYF
CDR3nt: TGTGCCAGCAGCCAAGGAGGCGGGCGGTTGTTCGAGGCCTACGAGCAGTACTTC

j_gene: TRBJ1-1
abundance: NA
v_gene: TRBV30
d_gene: TRBD1
CDR3aa: CAGTWTGNTEAFF
CDR3nt: TGTGCCGGGACCTGGACAGGAAACACTGAAGCTTTCTTT

j_gene: TRBJ1-4
abundance: NA
v_gene: TRBV3-1/TRBV3-2
d_gene: NA
CDR3aa: CASSPTVGKEKLFF
CDR3nt: TGTGCCAGCAGCCCGACAGTAGGAAAGGAAAAACTGTTTTTT

j_gene: TRBJ2-7
abundance: NA
v_gene: TRBV7-6
d_gene: NA
CDR3aa: CASSPGSVGFYEQYF
CDR3nt: TGTGCCAGCAGCCCGGGGTCTGTGGGATTCTACGAGCAGTACTTC

j_gene: TRBJ2-1
abundance: NA
v_gene: TRBV7-9
d_gene: NA
CDR3aa: CASSLVGEKGSYNEQFF
CDR3nt: TGTGCCAGCAGCTTAGTAGGCGAAAAGGGCTCCTACAATGAGCAGTTCTTC

j_gene: TRBJ2-3
abundance: NA
v_gene: TRBV5-1
d_gene: TRBD2
CDR3aa: CASSLGGTSVTDTQYF
CDR3nt: TGCGCCAGCAGCTTGGGCGGGACTAGCGTAACGGATACGCAGTATTTT

j_gene: TRBJ1-6
abundance: few
v_gene: TRBV9
d_gene: NA
CDR3aa: CASSVAVGPLPNSPLHF
CDR3nt: TGTGCCAGCAGCGTAGCTGTGGGACCCCTACCTAATTCACCCCTCCACTTT

j_gene: TRBJ2-5
abundance: NA
v_gene: TRBV5-1
d_gene: TRBD2
CDR3aa: CASSWRTSGRVETQYF
CDR3nt: TGCGCCAGCAGCTGGAGGACTAGCGGGAGGGTGGAGACCCAGTACTTC

j_gene: TRBJ2-1
abundance: NA
v_gene: TRBV6-6
d_gene: TRBD2
CDR3aa: CASEREYGGNEQFF
CDR3nt: TGTGCCAGCGAGCGGGAGTATGGAGGCAATGAGCAGTTCTTC

j_gene: TRBJ2-1
abundance: NA
v_gene: TRBV15
d_gene: NA
CDR3aa: CATSTRLDDEQFF
CDR3nt: TGTGCCACCAGCACTCGATTGGACGATGAGCAGTTCTTC

j_gene: TRBJ2-1
abundance: NA
v_gene: TRBV3-1/TRBV3-2
d_gene: TRBD1
CDR3aa: CASSQGSDRVEQFF
CDR3nt: TGTGCCAGCAGCCAAGGATCTGACAGGGTTGAGCAGTTCTTC

j_gene: TRBJ2-5
abundance: NA
v_gene: TRBV10-2
d_gene: TRBD2
CDR3aa: CASSSGTSGSRETQYF
CDR3nt: TGCGCCAGCAGCTCGGGGACTAGCGGGAGTCGGGAGACCCAGTACTTC

j_gene: TRBJ2-1
abundance: NA
v_gene: TRBV2
d_gene: NA
CDR3aa: CASSEGLTYNEQFF
CDR3nt: TGTGCCAGCAGTGAAGGCCTAACCTACAATGAGCAGTTCTTC

j_gene: TRBJ2-2
abundance: NA
v_gene: TRBV7-2
d_gene: NA
CDR3aa: CASSLLGQNTGELFF
CDR3nt: TGTGCCAGCAGCTTATTGGGCCAAAACACCGGGGAGCTGTTTTTT

j_gene: TRBJ1-1
abundance: NA
v_gene: TRBV9
d_gene: TRBD1
CDR3aa: CASSVGQAPATEAFF
CDR3nt: TGTGCCAGCAGCGTCGGACAGGCCCCAGCCACTGAAGCTTTCTTT

j_gene: TRBJ1-1
abundance: NA
v_gene: TRBV9
d_gene: NA
CDR3aa: CASSVSGSNTEAFF
CDR3nt: TGTGCCAGCAGCGTATCAGGTTCGAACACTGAAGCTTTCTTT

j_gene: TRBJ2-1
abundance: few
v_gene: TRBV14
d_gene: TRBD1
CDR3aa: CASSRDRGYYNEQFF
CDR3nt: TGTGCCAGCAGCAGGGACAGGGGCTATTACAATGAGCAGTTCTTC

j_gene: TRBJ1-2
abundance: NA
v_gene: TRBV25-1
d_gene: TRBD1
CDR3aa: CASSELGQGEGGYTF
CDR3nt: TGTGCCAGCAGTGAATTAGGACAGGGCGAAGGGGGCTACACCTTC

j_gene: TRBJ2-2
abundance: NA
v_gene: TRBV11-2
d_gene: TRBD1
CDR3aa: CAVGTDLTGELFF
CDR3nt: TGTGCCGTCGGGACAGATTTAACCGGGGAGCTGTTTTTT

j_gene: TRBJ1-1
abundance: NA
v_gene: TRBV2
d_gene: TRBD1
CDR3aa: CASSRQGGDTEAFF
CDR3nt: TGTGCCAGCAGCAGACAGGGTGGGGACACTGAAGCTTTCTTT

j_gene: TRBJ2-7
abundance: NA
v_gene: TRBV28
d_gene: TRBD1
CDR3aa: CASSRQGRTYEQYF
CDR3nt: TGTGCCAGCAGTAGACAGGGTAGGACCTACGAGCAGTACTTC

j_gene: TRBJ1-6
abundance: NA
v_gene: TRBV3-1/TRBV3-2
d_gene: NA
CDR3aa: CASSLYSGPLHF
CDR3nt: TGTGCCAGCAGCCTCTACAGCGGGCCCCTCCACTTT